A single sample is the source of the 23 T cell receptor beta chains below, sequenced in a study of blood T cell repertoires in COVID-19. Here immunoSEQ multiplex PCR was the method, and the copy in TCRdb shows in-frame clones only, minus some. In the table there are hundreds of thousands of clones, around 82% of which are singletons. The sample was peripheral blood. These receptors were obtained from a woman aged 45-65 years who had recovered from COVID-19.

CDR3: CASSPRQGGNEQYF. The CDR3 nucleotides are TGCGCCAGCAGCCCTAGACAGGGGGGAAACGAGCAGTACTTC. The rearrangement joins TRBV4-3 to TRBJ2-7, with 9 bases identical to TRBD1. The V and J ends lost 4 bases and 5 bases, in that order; junction bases with no gene match: 6. The CDR3 extends over 14 amino acids. CDR1 is LGHNA and CDR2 is YSLEER in the germline V gene.

The rearrangement links TRBV6-2 or TRBV6-3 to TRBJ2-5; 8 bases line up with TRBD1. This CDR3 region has 18 residues. Losses at the gene ends were 2 bases for V and 2 bases for J; bases not matched to a gene: 13. From germline, CDR1 is MNHEY and CDR2 SVGEGT. The CDR3 sequence is CASSYPRRTGRSQETQYF. The CDR3 DNA follows: TGTGCCAGCAGTTACCCCCGGAGGACAGGGCGTAGTCAAGAGACCCAGTACTTC.

This sequence joins TRBV18 and TRBJ2-7, with 8 positions matching TRBD1. The CDR3 contains 16 residues. V was clipped by 5 bases and J by 6 bases; unmatched bases: 15. The V gene's germline CDR1 is KGHSH and CDR2 LQKENI. CDR3 sequence (DNA): TGTGCCAGCTCAGACAGGGATCTAGCGCAGGGGGCCGAGCAGTACTTC. Translation: CASSDRDLAQGAEQYF. Drawing the rest from reference TRBV18 and TRBJ2-7, the complete variable domain is NAGVMQNPRHLVRRRGQEARLRCSPMKGHSHVYWYRQLPEEGLKFMVYLQKENIIDESGMPKERFSAEFPKEGPSILRIQQVVRGDSAAYFCASSDRDLAQGAEQYFGPGTRLTVT.

V usage is TRBV19 and J usage is TRBJ1-2; D is uncertain. CDR1 and CDR2 from the germline V gene are LNHDA and SQIVND (reference sequence). Trimming pared 6 bases from V and 4 bases from J, leaving 27 bases between. CDR3 length: 18 amino acids. CDR3 protein: CASRIKGDKTGWFYGYTF. The CDR3 region has the DNA TGTGCCAGTAGAATAAAAGGCGATAAGACGGGTTGGTTCTATGGCTACACCTTC.

A note on this clone: A read error may produce the germline difference seen at one junction end. Other DNA sequences in the same sample also yield this CDR3. V gene TRBV12-3 or TRBV12-4 combines with J gene TRBJ2-7; 11 bases line up with TRBD2. The CDR3 is 13 residues long. The CDR3 loop reads CASSIAGGYEQYF. The CDR3 DNA is TGTGCCAGCAGTATAGCGGGGGGGTACGAGCAGTACTTC.

This chain joins TRBV12-3 or TRBV12-4 and TRBJ1-1; 7 positions agree with TRBD1. The length of the CDR3 is 13 residues. With V trimmed by 5 bases and J by 4 bases, 4 bases remained unmatched. The CDR3 DNA is TGTGCCAGCAGTGGTACAGGGGCCACTGAAGCTTTCTTT. Its protein is CASSGTGATEAFF.

V usage is TRBV28 and J usage is TRBJ2-7; D is perhaps TRBD1 (5 bases). Trimming took off 6 bases at V and 0 bases at J, with 15 bases between the two ends. The CDR3 loop spans 15 amino acids. Germline V gene data show CDR1 as MDHEN and CDR2 as SYDVKM. The CDR3 region has the DNA TGTGCCAGCAGACCAAACAGGTGGAGCTCCTACGAGCAGTACTTC. Translation: CASRPNRWSSYEQYF.

This CDR3 is CASSLEGDYSNQPQHF. CDR3 nucleotides: TGCGCCAGCAGCTTGGAAGGTGACTATAGCAATCAGCCCCAGCATTTT. The rearrangement joins TRBV5-1 to TRBJ1-5; no clear D. The CDR3 spans 16 residues. CDR1 and CDR2 from the germline V gene are SGHRS and YFSETQ. The V end was cut by 0 bases, the J end by 0 bases, with 10 bases between. Variable domain in full (rest from reference TRBV5-1 and TRBJ1-5): KAGVTQTPRYLIKTRGQQVTLSCSPISGHRSVSWYQQTPGQGLQFLFEYFSETQRNKGNFPGRFSGRQFSNSRSEMNVSTLELGDSALYLCASSLEGDYSNQPQHFGDGTRLSIL.

The CDR3 here is CASSLVGQRLEGYTF. DNA for the CDR3: TGTGCCAGCAGCTTAGTAGGACAGCGCCTAGAGGGCTACACCTTC. The rearrangement joins TRBV7-9 to TRBJ1-2; possible D gene TRBD1, 6 bases. The germline CDR1 and CDR2 sequences are SEHNR and FQNEAQ (reference sequence). The CDR3 contains 15 residues. V gave up 1 base and J gave up 8 bases, with 17 bases separating them.

V gene TRBV28 combines with J gene TRBJ2-7; 7 bases are a match to TRBD1. Germline trimming cut 3 bases from V and 0 bases from J; bases unmatched to any gene: 5. The CDR3 is made up of 15 amino acids. Germline V gene data show CDR1 as MDHEN and CDR2 as SYDVKM. CDR3 loop: CASSLERGHSYEQYF. The CDR3 DNA reads TGTGCCAGCAGTTTGGAAAGGGGGCACTCCTACGAGCAGTACTTC.

The rearrangement joins TRBV15 to TRBJ1-1, with 7 bases lining up with TRBD1. The germline gives CDR1 LNHNV, CDR2 YYDKDF (reference sequence). This CDR3 is built from 12 residues. V was pared by 3 bases and J by 7 bases, with 2 bases of the junction left unmatched. DNA for the CDR3: TGTGCCACCAGCAGGGACAGGAGTGAAGCTTTCTTT. Protein: CATSRDRSEAFF.

J is TRBJ1-2 and V is TRBV30; maybe TRBD1 (6 bases). The CDR3 extends over 14 amino acids. From germline, CDR1 is GTSNPN and CDR2 SVGIG (reference sequence). With 5 bases removed from V and 7 bases from J, the gap between germline ends came to 20 bases. The CDR3 nucleotides read TGTGCCTGGGGGGTGGCAGGGGAAGATGTTGGCTACACCTTC. Translated: CAWGVAGEDVGYTF.

This chain uses TRBV21-1 with TRBJ2-7; the table names TRBD1, a call not compared with the DNA. TRBV21-1 is a pseudogene locus. This CDR3 comprises 15 residues. CDR3 in DNA: TGTGCCAGCAGCGTGACAGGGGGAGTCTCCTACGAGCAGTACTTC. As protein: CASSVTGGVSYEQYF.

The rearrangement joins TRBV7-2 to TRBJ2-7; TRBD2 matches 9 bases. Losses at the gene ends were 5 bases for V and 0 bases for J; bases not matched to a gene: 5. Germline V gives CDR1 SGHTA, CDR2 FQGNSA. The CDR3 length is 15 residues. CDR3 sequence reads: CASSILSGSSYEQYF. The CDR3 region has the DNA TGTGCCAGCAGCATCCTTAGCGGGAGCTCCTACGAGCAGTACTTC.

J is TRBJ1-2 and V is TRBV11-2, with 8 bases matching TRBD1. With V trimmed by 4 bases and J by 3 bases, 10 bases remained unmatched. The CDR3 has 16 residues. Germline loops: CDR1 SGHAT, CDR2 FQNNGV. The CDR3 spells CASSSRRTGRHYGYTF. The CDR3 DNA reads TGTGCCAGCAGCTCCCGCCGGACAGGGAGGCACTATGGCTACACCTTC.

The chain employs TRBV6-2 or TRBV6-3 and TRBJ1-2, with 7 bases identical to TRBD1. With 5 bases clipped from V and 5 bases from J, the junction kept 11 bases outside the gene matches. CDR1 is MNHEY, CDR2 SVGEGT, per germline. The CDR3 covers 15 residues. The CDR3 bases are TGTGCCAGCAGTCAAAACAGGGGCGGTAATTATGGCTACACCTTC. Translation gives CASSQNRGGNYGYTF.

The sample holds one count of this clone. The V and J genes are TRBV12-3 or TRBV12-4 and TRBJ1-2; 9 nucleotides match TRBD1. V shed 6 bases, J shed 6 bases, and the junction held 5 bases outside the gene matches. This CDR3 is 13 amino acids long. The chain's CDR3 is CASRVQGAHGYTF. CDR3 DNA sequence: TGTGCCAGCAGGGTACAGGGGGCGCATGGCTACACCTTC.

The table lists this clone with a few counts. This chain joins TRBV2 and TRBJ2-2; TRBD1 matches 7 bases. The trim removed 5 bases at V and 0 bases at J, leaving 9 bases unmatched. The CDR3 covers 17 residues. The germline V gene encodes CDR1 SNHLY and CDR2 FYNNEI. This chain's CDR3 is CASSYHPGQPNTGELFF. As DNA, the CDR3 is TGTGCCAGCAGTTATCATCCGGGACAGCCGAACACCGGGGAGCTGTTTTTT. Based on the CDR3 plus reference TRBV2 and TRBJ2-2, the full variable domain is EPEVTQTPSHQVTQMGQEVILRCVPISNHLYFYWYRQILGQKVEFLVSFYNNEISEKSEIFDDQFSVERPDGSNFTLKIRSTKLEDSAMYFCASSYHPGQPNTGELFFGEGSRLTVL.

The table lists this clone with a few counts. CDR3: CASSYGQGNSPLHF. CDR3 sequence (DNA): TGTGCCAGCAGCTACGGACAGGGTAATTCACCCCTCCACTTT. This chain connects TRBV5-4 to TRBJ1-6; TRBD1 agrees at 8 bases. J was trimmed by 6 bases and V by 3 bases; bases with no gene match: 2. Germline CDR1 SGHNT, CDR2 YYREEE (reference sequence). The CDR3 length is 14 residues.

A single count supports this clone. The V gene is TRBV28, the J gene TRBJ2-7; 8 bases are a match to TRBD1. V gave up 10 bases and J gave up 2 bases; unmatched junction bases: 7. The CDR3 spans 13 residues. CDR1 and CDR2 from the germline V gene are MDHEN and SYDVKM. DNA of the CDR3: TGTGCCACAGGGGGCGCGTTCCCCTACGAGCAGTACTTC. Residues: CATGGAFPYEQYF. Looking up the rest from reference TRBV28 and TRBJ2-7 gives the full variable domain: DVKVTQSSRYLVKRTGEKVFLECVQDMDHENMFWYRQDPGLGLRLIYFSYDVKMKEKGDIPEGYSVSREKKERFSLILESASTNQTSMYLCATGGAFPYEQYFGPGTRLTVT.

In regard to this clone: This sample includes further DNA sequences coding for the same CDR3. The chain uses TRBV6-2 or TRBV6-3 and TRBJ2-3; 8 positions agree with TRBD2. V dropped 2 bases and J dropped 4; count of bases not matched to a gene: 8. Germline loops: CDR1 MNHEY, CDR2 SVGEGT. The CDR3 spans 16 residues. Here the CDR3 reads CASSYGPGGPADTQYF. CDR3 nucleotide sequence: TGTGCCAGCAGTTACGGGCCGGGGGGGCCGGCAGATACGCAGTATTTT.

The chain has TRBV6-2 or TRBV6-3 and TRBJ2-4, with 7 nucleotides matching TRBD1. Losses at the gene ends were 7 bases for V and 4 bases for J; bases not matched to a gene: 10. The V gene's germline CDR1 is MNHEY and CDR2 SVGEGT. This CDR3 is 15 amino acids long. CDR3 protein: CASTPEGAKKNIQYF. Here the CDR3 DNA reads TGTGCCAGCACCCCCGAGGGGGCGAAGAAAAACATTCAGTACTTC.

This clone came up once. The chain is built from TRBV7-2 and TRBJ1-1; D gene unclear. V was pared by 4 bases and J by 3 bases, with 9 bases between. CDR3 length: 13 residues. Germline V gene sequence: CDR1 SGHTA, CDR2 FQGNSA. In DNA form, the CDR3 reads TGTGCCAGCAGCTCTAACAGCTACACTGAAGCTTTCTTT. Its protein product is CASSSNSYTEAFF. Complete variable domain (other parts from reference TRBV7-2 and TRBJ1-1): GAGVSQSPSNKVTEKGKDVELRCDPISGHTALYWYRQSLGQGLEFLIYFQGNSAPDKSGLPSDRFSAERTGGSVSTLTIQRTQQEDSAVYLCASSSNSYTEAFFGQGTRLTVV.